The 8 T cell receptor beta chains below were found in one sample sequenced in a study of T cells of healthy individuals. One entry per CDR3 protein results from TCRdb running MiXCR on the 5' RACE reads. In the table there are about 60,000 distinct CDR3 sequences, about 16% of which are singletons. The source of these receptors is a human donor in good health.

This chain connects TRBV2 to TRBJ1-4; the D is unclear. Germline V lookup: CDR1 SNHLY, CDR2 FYNNEI. The CDR3 has 11 amino acids. V lost 4 bases and J 12 bases, leaving 9 bases between the germline ends. CDR3 in DNA: TGTGCCAGCAGTGTTCGCAGAGAACTGTTTTTT. Translated: CASSVRRELFF.

This clonotype was detected only a few times. The chain employs TRBV12-3 or TRBV12-4 and TRBJ2-1; the D call may be TRBD1 or TRBD2 (7 bases each). The CDR3 runs to 17 residues. V dropped 6 bases and J dropped 0 bases, with 18 bases sitting between them. The chain's CDR3 is CASRRQGGGGSYNEQFF. CDR3 coding DNA: TGTGCCAGCAGACGACAGGGAGGGGGAGGCTCCTACAATGAGCAGTTCTTC.

This clonotype was recorded a few times. CDR3 DNA sequence: TGTGCCAGCAGCTTAGAGGTCCGCAGGGAATGGGATGAAAAACTGTTTTTT. Amino acids: CASSLEVRREWDEKLFF. The J gene is TRBJ1-4, the V gene TRBV7-9; tentative D call: TRBD1 (5 bases). CDR1 and CDR2 (germline): SEHNR, FQNEAQ (reference sequence). This CDR3 has 17 residues. The V end was cut by 1 base, the J end by 6 bases, with 18 bases between.

This clonotype was seen a few times. This chain joins TRBV25-1 and TRBJ2-7; the match to TRBD2 covers 12 bases. Germline V gives CDR1 MGHDK, CDR2 SYGVNS. Unmatched junction bases numbered 10, after V lost 4 bases and J lost 0 bases. This CDR3 contains 18 residues. In DNA form, the CDR3 reads TGTGCCAGCAGTGGGCCTCTTACTAGCGGGGGGAACTCCTACGAGCAGTACTTC. This encodes CASSGPLTSGGNSYEQYF.

The gene calls are TRBV7-2 and TRBJ1-6; D perhaps matches TRBD1 (5 bases). Germline loops: CDR1 SGHTA, CDR2 FQGNSA. V shed 1 base and J shed 5 bases, with 9 bases lying between them. CDR3 length: 15 residues. For the CDR3, the DNA is TGTGCCAGCAGCTTAGGGACACCTGATAATTCACCCCTCCACTTT. As protein: CASSLGTPDNSPLHF.

This clonotype was seen more than once but under ten times. J is TRBJ2-7 and V is TRBV9; 7 positions agree with TRBD2. The CDR3 has 14 amino acids. The V gene's germline CDR1 is SGDLS and CDR2 YYNGEE. The trim removed 0 bases at V and 7 bases at J, leaving 7 bases unmatched. The CDR3 nucleotides read TGTGCCAGCAGCGTAGGGCGGGAGCAAGGGGAGCAGTACTTC. It is translated as CASSVGREQGEQYF.

This clonotype has at least ten counts. The V gene is TRBV20-1, the J gene TRBJ2-3, with 8 nucleotides matching TRBD1. V lost 4 bases, J lost 4 bases, and 1 base stayed unmatched. Germline V CDR1 and CDR2: DFQATT, SNEGSKA (reference sequence). This CDR3 region has 12 residues. The DNA of the CDR3 is TGCAGTGCTATGACAGGGGCAGATACGCAGTATTTT. It translates to CSAMTGADTQYF.

V usage is TRBV7-9 and J usage is TRBJ2-7, with D possibly TRBD1 on 6 matching bases. CDR3 size: 13 residues. V lost 4 bases, J lost 8 bases, and 15 bases lay in between. Germline V gene data show CDR1 as SEHNR and CDR2 as FQNEAQ (reference sequence). The chain's CDR3 is CASSSGVGRQQYF. The CDR3, as DNA: TGTGCCAGCAGCTCAGGGGTGGGACGTCAGCAGTACTTC.